The text below deals with one T cell receptor beta chain. This sample stems from a study of blood T cell repertoires in COVID-19. Overall study: Spain, Italy and the United States supplied samples that represented acute and convalescent COVID-19. From T cells, B-cell-depleted T cells, or PBMCs came the material, which was cDNA or gDNA.

This CDR3 spans 11 amino acids. Source study methods: From reference gene primer amplification, estimates of nucleated cell counts were derived. TCRdb's table, derived via immunoSEQ multiplex PCR, lists solely in-frame clones and lacks some. From that table come the V and J calls and clone size; the DNA was used to work out D and trimming. This sample has about 200,000 clones, with 75% to 90% found just once. Sequenced sample: peripheral blood. The genes are TRBV21-1 and TRBJ1-4; no check of the table's D call, TRBD1, against the DNA was made. TRBV21-1 is annotated as a pseudogene. The receptor's source is a man aged 35 to 55 with acute or convalescent COVID-19. Here the CDR3 reads CASSGQGKLFF. The CDR3 DNA follows: TGTGCCAGCAGCGGACAGGGGAAACTGTTTTTT.